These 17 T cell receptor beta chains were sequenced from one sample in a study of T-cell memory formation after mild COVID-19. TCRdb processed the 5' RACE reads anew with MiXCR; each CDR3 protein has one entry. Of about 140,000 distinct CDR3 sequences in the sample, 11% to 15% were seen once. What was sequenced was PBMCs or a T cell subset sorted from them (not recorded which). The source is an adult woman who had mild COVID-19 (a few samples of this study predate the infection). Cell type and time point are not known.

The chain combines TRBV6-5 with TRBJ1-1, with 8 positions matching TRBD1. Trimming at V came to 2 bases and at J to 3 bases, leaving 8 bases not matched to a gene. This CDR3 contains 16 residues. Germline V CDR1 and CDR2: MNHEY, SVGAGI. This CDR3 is CASSYLDRVWDTEAFF. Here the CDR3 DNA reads TGTGCCAGCAGTTACCTGGACAGGGTATGGGACACTGAAGCTTTCTTT.

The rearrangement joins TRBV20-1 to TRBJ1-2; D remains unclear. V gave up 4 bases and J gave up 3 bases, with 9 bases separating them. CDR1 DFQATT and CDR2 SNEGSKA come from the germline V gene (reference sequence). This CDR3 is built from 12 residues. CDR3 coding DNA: TGCAGTGCTATACCGACGTACTATGGCTACACCTTC. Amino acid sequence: CSAIPTYYGYTF.

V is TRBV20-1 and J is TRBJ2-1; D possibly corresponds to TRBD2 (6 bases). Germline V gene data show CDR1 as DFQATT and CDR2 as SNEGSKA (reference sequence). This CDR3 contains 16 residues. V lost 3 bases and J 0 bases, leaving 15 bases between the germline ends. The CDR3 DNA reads TGCAGTGCTAGCATAATGGCGGGAACCTCCTACAATGAGCAGTTCTTC. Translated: CSASIMAGTSYNEQFF.

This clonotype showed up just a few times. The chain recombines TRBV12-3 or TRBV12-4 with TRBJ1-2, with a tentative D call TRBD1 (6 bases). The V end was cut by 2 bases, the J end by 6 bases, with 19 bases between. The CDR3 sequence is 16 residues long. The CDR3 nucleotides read TGTGCCAGCAGTTTAAGAGGCGGCAACCCAGGGGATGGCTACACCTTC. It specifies CASSLRGGNPGDGYTF.

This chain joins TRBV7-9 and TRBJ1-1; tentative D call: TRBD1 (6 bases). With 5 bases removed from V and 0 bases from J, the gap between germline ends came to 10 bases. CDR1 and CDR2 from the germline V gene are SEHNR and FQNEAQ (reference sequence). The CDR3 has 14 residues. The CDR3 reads CASSEGGLNTEAFF. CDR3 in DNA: TGTGCCAGCAGCGAGGGGGGACTGAACACTGAAGCTTTCTTT.

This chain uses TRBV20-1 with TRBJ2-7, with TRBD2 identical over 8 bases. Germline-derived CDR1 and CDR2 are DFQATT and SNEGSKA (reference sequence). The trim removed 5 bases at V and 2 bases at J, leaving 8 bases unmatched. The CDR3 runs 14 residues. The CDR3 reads CSALNRGGPYEQYF. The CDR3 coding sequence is TGCAGTGCTCTGAACCGGGGGGGTCCCTACGAGCAGTACTTC.

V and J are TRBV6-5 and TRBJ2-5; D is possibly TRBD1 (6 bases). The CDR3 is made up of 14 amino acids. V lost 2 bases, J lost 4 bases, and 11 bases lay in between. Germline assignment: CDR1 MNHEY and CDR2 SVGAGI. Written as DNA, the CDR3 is TGTGCCAGCAGTTACCGCGGACAGACAGAGACCCAGTACTTC. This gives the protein CASSYRGQTETQYF.

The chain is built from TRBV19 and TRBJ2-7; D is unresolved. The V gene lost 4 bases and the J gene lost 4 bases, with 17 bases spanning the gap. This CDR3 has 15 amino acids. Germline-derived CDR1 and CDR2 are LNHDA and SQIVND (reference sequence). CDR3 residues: CASSTPHSAIYEQYF. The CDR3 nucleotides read TGTGCCAGTAGTACCCCTCACAGTGCGATTTACGAGCAGTACTTC.

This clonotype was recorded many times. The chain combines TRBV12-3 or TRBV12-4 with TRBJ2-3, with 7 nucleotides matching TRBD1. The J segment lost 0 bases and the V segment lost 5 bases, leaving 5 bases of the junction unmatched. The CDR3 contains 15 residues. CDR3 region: CASSPWDRSTDTQYF. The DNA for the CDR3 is TGTGCCAGCAGTCCTTGGGACAGAAGCACAGATACGCAGTATTTT.

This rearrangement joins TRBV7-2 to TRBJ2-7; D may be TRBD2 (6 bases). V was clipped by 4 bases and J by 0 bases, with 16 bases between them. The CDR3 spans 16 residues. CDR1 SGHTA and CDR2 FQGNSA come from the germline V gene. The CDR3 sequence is CASSSQGLLDSYEQYF. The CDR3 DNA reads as TGTGCCAGCAGCTCCCAGGGACTTTTGGACTCCTACGAGCAGTACTTC.

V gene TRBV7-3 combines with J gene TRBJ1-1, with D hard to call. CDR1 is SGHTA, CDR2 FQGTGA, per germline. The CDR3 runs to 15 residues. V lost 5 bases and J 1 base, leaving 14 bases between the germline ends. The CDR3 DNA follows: TGTGCCAGCAGCCTAAGCCCACAAGGGAACACTGAAGCTTTCTTT. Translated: CASSLSPQGNTEAFF.

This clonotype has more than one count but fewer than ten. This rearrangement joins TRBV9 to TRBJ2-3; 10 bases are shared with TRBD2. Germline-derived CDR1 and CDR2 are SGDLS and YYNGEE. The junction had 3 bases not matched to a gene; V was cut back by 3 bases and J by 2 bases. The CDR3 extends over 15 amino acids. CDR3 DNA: TGTGCCAGCAGCGACGGACTAGCGGTCACAGATACGCAGTATTTT. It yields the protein CASSDGLAVTDTQYF. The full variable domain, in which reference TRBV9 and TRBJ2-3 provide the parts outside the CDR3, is DSGVTQTPKHLITATGQRVTLRCSPRSGDLSVYWYQQSLDQGLQFLIQYYNGEERAKGNILERFSAQQFPDLHSELNLSSLELGDSALYFCASSDGLAVTDTQYFGPGTRLTVL.

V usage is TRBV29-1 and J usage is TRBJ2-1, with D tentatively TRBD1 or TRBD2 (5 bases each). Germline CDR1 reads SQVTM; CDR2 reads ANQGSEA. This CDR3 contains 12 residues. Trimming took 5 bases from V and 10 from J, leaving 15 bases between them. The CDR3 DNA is TGCAGCGTTCCGGGACCGGCAAACGAGCAGTTCTTC. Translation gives CSVPGPANEQFF.

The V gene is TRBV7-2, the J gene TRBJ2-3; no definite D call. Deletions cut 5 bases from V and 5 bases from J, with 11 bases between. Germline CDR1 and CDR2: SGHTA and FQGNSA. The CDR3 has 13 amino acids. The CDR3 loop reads CASSPPPKDTQYF. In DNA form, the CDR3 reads TGTGCCAGCAGCCCACCTCCGAAAGATACGCAGTATTTT. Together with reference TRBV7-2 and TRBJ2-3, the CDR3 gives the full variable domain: GAGVSQSPSNKVTEKGKDVELRCDPISGHTALYWYRQSLGQGLEFLIYFQGNSAPDKSGLPSDRFSAERTGGSVSTLTIQRTQQEDSAVYLCASSPPPKDTQYFGPGTRLTVL.

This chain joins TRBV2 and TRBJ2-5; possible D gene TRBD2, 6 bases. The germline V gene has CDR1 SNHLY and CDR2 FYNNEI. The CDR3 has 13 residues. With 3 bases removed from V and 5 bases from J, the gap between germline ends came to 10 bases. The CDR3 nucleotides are TGTGCCAGCAGTGAGGCGGGATACGAGACCCAGTACTTC. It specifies CASSEAGYETQYF. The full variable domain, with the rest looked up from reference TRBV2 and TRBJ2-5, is EPEVTQTPSHQVTQMGQEVILRCVPISNHLYFYWYRQILGQKVEFLVSFYNNEISEKSEIFDDQFSVERPDGSNFTLKIRSTKLEDSAMYFCASSEAGYETQYFGPGTRLLVL.

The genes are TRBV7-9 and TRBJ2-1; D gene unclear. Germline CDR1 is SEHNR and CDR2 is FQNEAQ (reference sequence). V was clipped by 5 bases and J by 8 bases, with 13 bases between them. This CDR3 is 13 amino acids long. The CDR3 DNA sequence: TGTGCCAGCAGCGCCCGGTCAGCGTATGAGCAGTTCTTC. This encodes CASSARSAYEQFF.

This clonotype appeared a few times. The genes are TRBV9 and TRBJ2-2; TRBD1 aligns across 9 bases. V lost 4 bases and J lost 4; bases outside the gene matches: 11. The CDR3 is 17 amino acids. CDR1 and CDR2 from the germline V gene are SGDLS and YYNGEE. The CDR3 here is CASSHPKQGASTGELFF. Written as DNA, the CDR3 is TGTGCCAGCAGCCATCCTAAACAGGGGGCGTCCACCGGGGAGCTGTTTTTT.